Below, 3 T cell receptor beta chains from the same sample are listed, as sequenced in a study of Graves' ophthalmopathy and Graves' hyperthyroidism. From RNA, the CDR3 regions of TCR beta chains were amplified and sequenced. The workflow started with a first-round RT-PCR run with HTBI primers and then moved on to a second-round multiplex PCR. TCRdb reprocessed the multiplex PCR reads with MiXCR, giving one entry per CDR3 protein. The sample has a few hundred thousand distinct CDR3 sequences, approximately 35% seen once; the top ten hold about 4.2%. Sequenced: peripheral blood or thyroid tissue (not recorded which). The receptors were gathered from an adult man with Graves' hyperthyroidism.

The sample holds many counts of this clonotype. Written as DNA, the CDR3 is TGCAGCGTTGATAGGGGGGATACGCAGTATTTT. Protein product: CSVDRGDTQYF. This sequence joins TRBV29-1 and TRBJ2-3; a possible D gene is TRBD1 (6 bases). Germline values: CDR1 SQVTM, CDR2 ANQGSEA. Trimming cost V 3 bases and J 6 bases, with 7 bases left between them. The CDR3 has 11 residues.

The table lists this clonotype with a few counts. The rearrangement uses TRBV7-9 and TRBJ1-2; 8 positions agree with TRBD1. This CDR3 contains 17 residues. J lost 1 base, V lost 6 bases, and 13 bases had no gene match. Germline values: CDR1 SEHNR, CDR2 FQNEAQ (reference sequence). The CDR3 sequence: CASRSGDRRFFNYGYTF. As DNA, the CDR3 is TGTGCCAGCAGGAGCGGGGACAGGAGATTTTTTAACTATGGCTACACCTTC.

This clonotype turned up a few times. The chain has TRBV5-1 and TRBJ1-2; D may be TRBD1 (6 bases). Germline loops: CDR1 SGHRS, CDR2 YFSETQ. This CDR3 contains 14 residues. Trimming stripped 0 bases from V and 8 bases from J, with 14 bases between. The CDR3 sequence is CASSLDPGEKGYTF. For the CDR3, the DNA is TGCGCCAGCAGCTTGGATCCAGGGGAAAAGGGCTACACCTTC. The full variable domain, its missing parts supplied by reference TRBV5-1 and TRBJ1-2, is KAGVTQTPRYLIKTRGQQVTLSCSPISGHRSVSWYQQTPGQGLQFLFEYFSETQRNKGNFPGRFSGRQFSNSRSEMNVSTLELGDSALYLCASSLDPGEKGYTFGSGTRLTVV.